This record looks at one T cell receptor (beta chain) sequence and its context. The antigen it binds to is not known. The sample holds no much larger clone one base away, and base qualities are not on file. TCRbeta CDR3 regions were amplified from genomic DNA using the immunoSEQ Assay, a bias-controlled multiplex PCR. As for the original processing: Nucleated cell counts per sample were estimated from amplification of reference gene primers within the assay. Sequence reads were collapsed and filtered to measure the absolute abundance of every unique TCRbeta CDR3 rearrangement. For each sample, productive Simpson clonality was calculated by taking the square root of Simpson's diversity index across productive rearrangements. Not all clones reach the TCRdb copy of this immuneACCESS table, which keeps in-frame sequences only. Checked studies attribute under half of the gap to unresolved V genes and leave the rest unexplained. V, J and clone size were drawn from that table, and D and trimming were deduced from the DNA. This sample gives 140,000 to 150,000 clones in total; 80% to 90% of them show up just once. Together, the top ten hold roughly 8% of the sample.

CDR1 and CDR2, per the germline V gene (reference sequence), are LNHDA and SQIVND. The CDR3 sequence holds 15 residues, the cysteine and phenylalanine included. The DNA shown is the 45-base CDR3, in frame from base 1. V and J are truncated by 4 bases and 4 bases respectively, leaving an intervening sequence of 17 bases. One collaborating source in Seattle enrolled patients during active infection and followed them longitudinally through the course of disease. Whole blood was collected in K2EDTA tubes by collaborating institutions according to the institutions' own protocols. For TCRbeta analysis, collaborators shipped samples in one of three forms: frozen whole blood, isolated PBMCs, or DNA extracted from either of those sample types. This sample stems from a study of blood T cell repertoires in COVID-19 (TCRdb year 2020). General notes on the study: Samples from collaborators originated in the United States, Italy and Spain and spanned both the acute and convalescent phases of COVID-19. The material from the prospective study consisted of cDNA or gDNA derived from T cells, B-cell-depleted T cells, or PBMCs. The dataset comprised deeply sampled blood TCRbeta repertoires from subjects exposed to, actively infected with, or recovered from COVID-19. A freely available public database, intended as a resource for researchers studying the immune response to SARS-CoV-2, is where the repertoires were released. The samples were drawn from two sources: the first 160 participants of the ongoing ImmuneRACE study, and 1,200 or so subjects contributed by 6 global collaborators. Sample metadata almost always included a de-identified subject ID, COVID-19 status, age in years and sex. Where available, HLA class I and class II types were obtained from metadata supplied by the sample provider rather than from assay-based typing.

What the work shows at the level of the full study, not this receptor alone: How much clinical and demographic metadata was included differed by source and by participant, and the metadata was provided uncurated.

This receptor was taken from a woman aged 60-70 years with COVID-19, enrolled during active disease. Sequenced input: peripheral blood. The chain couples TRBV19 to TRBJ2-7, with TRBD2 as a weak D call on 6 bases. The CDR3 amino acid sequence is: CASSRQDYLPYEQYF. The DNA sequence is given as TGTGCCAGTAGTAGGCAGGACTACCTCCCTTACGAGCAGTACTTC.